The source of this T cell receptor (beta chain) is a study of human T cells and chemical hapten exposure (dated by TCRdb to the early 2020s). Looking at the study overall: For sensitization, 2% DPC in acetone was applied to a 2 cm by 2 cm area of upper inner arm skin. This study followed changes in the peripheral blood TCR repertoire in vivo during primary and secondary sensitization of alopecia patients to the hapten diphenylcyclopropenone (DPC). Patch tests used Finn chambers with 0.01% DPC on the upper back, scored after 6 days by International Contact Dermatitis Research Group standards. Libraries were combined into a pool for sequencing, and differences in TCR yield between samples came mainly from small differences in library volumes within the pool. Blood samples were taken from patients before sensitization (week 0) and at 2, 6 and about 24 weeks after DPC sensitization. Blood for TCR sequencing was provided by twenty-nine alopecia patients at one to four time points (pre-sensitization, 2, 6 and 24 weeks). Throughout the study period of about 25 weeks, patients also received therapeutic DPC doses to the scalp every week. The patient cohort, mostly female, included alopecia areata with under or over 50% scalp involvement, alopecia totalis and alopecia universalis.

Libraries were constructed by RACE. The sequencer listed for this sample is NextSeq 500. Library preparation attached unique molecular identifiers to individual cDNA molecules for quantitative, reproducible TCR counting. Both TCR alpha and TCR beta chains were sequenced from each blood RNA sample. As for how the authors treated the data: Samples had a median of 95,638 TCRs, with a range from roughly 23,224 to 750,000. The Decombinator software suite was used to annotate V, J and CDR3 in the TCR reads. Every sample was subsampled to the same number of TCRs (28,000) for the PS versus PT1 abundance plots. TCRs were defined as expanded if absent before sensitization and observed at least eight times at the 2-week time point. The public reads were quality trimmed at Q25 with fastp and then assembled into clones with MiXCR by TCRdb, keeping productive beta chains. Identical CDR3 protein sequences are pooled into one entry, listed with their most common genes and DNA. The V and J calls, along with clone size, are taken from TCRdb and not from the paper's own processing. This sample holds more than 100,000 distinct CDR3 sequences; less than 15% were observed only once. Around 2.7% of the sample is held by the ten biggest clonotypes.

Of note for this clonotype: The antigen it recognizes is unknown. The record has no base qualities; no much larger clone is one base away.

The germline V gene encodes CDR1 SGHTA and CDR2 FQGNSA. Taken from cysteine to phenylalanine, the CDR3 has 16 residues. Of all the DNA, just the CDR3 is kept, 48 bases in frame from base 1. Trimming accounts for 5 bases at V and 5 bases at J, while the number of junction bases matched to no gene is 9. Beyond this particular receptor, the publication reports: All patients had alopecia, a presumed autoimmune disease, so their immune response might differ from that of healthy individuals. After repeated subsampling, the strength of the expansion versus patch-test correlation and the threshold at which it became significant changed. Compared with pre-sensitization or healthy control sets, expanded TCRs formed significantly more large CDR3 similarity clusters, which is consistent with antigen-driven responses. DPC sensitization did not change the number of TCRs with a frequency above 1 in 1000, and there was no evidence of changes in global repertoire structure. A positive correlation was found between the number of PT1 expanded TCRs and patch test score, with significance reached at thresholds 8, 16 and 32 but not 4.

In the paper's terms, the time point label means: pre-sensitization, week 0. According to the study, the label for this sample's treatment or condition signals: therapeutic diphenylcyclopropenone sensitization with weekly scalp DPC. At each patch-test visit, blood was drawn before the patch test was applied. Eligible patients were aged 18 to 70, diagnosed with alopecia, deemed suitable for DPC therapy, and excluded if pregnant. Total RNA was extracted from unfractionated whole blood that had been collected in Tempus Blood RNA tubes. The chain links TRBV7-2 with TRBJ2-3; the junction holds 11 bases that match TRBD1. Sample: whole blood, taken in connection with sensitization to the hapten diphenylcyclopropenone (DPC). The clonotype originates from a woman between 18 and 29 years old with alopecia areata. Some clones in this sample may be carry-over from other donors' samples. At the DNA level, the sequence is TGTGCCAGCAGCCACGGACAGGGGGCTGGGGGAGATACGCAGTATTTT. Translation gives CASSHGQGAGGDTQYF.